The 5 T cell receptor beta chains given below trace back to one sample, sequenced in a study of T cell responses to AZD1222 COVID-19 vaccine listed by TCRdb under 2021. The sample's time point label, decoded: baseline before first vaccination. Libraries were built with the immunoSEQ multiplex PCR assay. Drawn from immuneACCESS, this table holds only the in-frame rearrangements with V and J called that TCRdb kept. Clones are partly lost; checked studies trace under half to an unresolved V gene and leave the rest unexplained. Present in this sample are 100,000 to 150,000 clones, roughly nine tenths of which were seen just once. Roughly 1.6% of the sample is taken by the ten largest. The material sequenced was peripheral blood, taken on day 0 of AZD1222 vaccination. The receptors shown here come from an adult in good health.

V usage is TRBV4-1 and J usage is TRBJ2-2; D ambiguous. CDR3 length: 13 residues. V was pared by 1 base and J by 6 bases, with 6 bases between. CDR1 MGHRA and CDR2 YSYEKL come from the germline V gene. The CDR3 loop reads CASSQVFSGELFF. The CDR3 DNA reads as TGCGCCAGCAGCCAAGTATTTTCCGGGGAGCTGTTTTTT.

Written as DNA, the CDR3 is TGCGCCAGCACCGACAGGGGCCTCGGAAGCTATGGCTACACCTTC. This gives the protein CASTDRGLGSYGYTF. The chain is built from TRBV10-2 and TRBJ1-2, with 8 nucleotides matching TRBD1. Unmatched junction bases numbered 11, after V lost 7 bases and J lost 4 bases. The CDR3 has 15 residues. Germline CDR1 and CDR2: WSHSY and SAAADI.

The rearrangement uses TRBV3-1 (or the pseudogene TRBV3-2) and TRBJ1-1, with no clear D. CDR1 and CDR2 (germline): LGHDT, YNNKEL (reference sequence). Trimming took off 1 base at V and 1 base at J, with 4 bases between the two ends. The CDR3 has 13 amino acids. This chain's CDR3 is CASSQAQNTEAFF. The CDR3 nucleotides read TGTGCCAGCAGCCAAGCCCAGAACACTGAAGCTTTCTTT.

The CDR3: CASSRFTSSYEQYF. The CDR3 coding sequence is TGTGCCAGCAGCCGCTTTACTAGCAGCTACGAGCAGTACTTC. The chain recombines TRBV7-2 with TRBJ2-7; D is perhaps TRBD2 (6 bases). CDR3 length: 14 amino acids. V was clipped by 5 bases and J by 3 bases, with 14 bases between them. Germline lookup yields CDR1 SGHTA and CDR2 FQGNSA.

The CDR3 bases are TGTGCCAGCAGCGCCAGGACTAGCGGGATGCTCGGGCAGTACTTC. This translates into CASSARTSGMLGQYF. This sequence joins TRBV7-2 and TRBJ2-7, with 12 bases aligning to TRBD2. Germline-derived CDR1 and CDR2 are SGHTA and FQGNSA. With 5 bases clipped from V and 9 bases from J, the junction kept 11 bases outside the gene matches. The CDR3 sequence is 15 residues long.